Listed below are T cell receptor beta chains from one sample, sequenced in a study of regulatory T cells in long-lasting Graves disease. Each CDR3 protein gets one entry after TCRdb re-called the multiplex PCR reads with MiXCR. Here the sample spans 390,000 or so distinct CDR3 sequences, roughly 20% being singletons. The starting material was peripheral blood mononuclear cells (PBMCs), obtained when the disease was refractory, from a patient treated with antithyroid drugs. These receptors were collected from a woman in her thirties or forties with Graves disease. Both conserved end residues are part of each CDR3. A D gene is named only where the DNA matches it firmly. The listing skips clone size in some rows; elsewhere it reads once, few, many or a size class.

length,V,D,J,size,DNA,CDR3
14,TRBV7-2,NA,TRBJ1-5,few,TGTGCCAGCAGCTTCAAAGGAGTCAATCAGCCCCAGCATTTT,CASSFKGVNQPQHF
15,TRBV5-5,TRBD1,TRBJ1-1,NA,TGTGCCAGCAGCATACTGGGACAGGCCAACACTGAAGCTTTCTTT,CASSILGQANTEAFF
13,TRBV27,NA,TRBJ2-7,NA,TGTGCCAGCAGTTGGAGGGGGTCCTACGAGCAGTACTTC,CASSWRGSYEQYF
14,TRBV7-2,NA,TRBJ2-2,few,TGTGCCAGCAGCTTAGCGCACTTCACCGGGGAGCTGTTTTTT,CASSLAHFTGELFF
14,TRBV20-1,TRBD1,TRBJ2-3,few,TGCAGTGCGGCTGACAGGGGTTGGACAGATACGCAGTATTTT,CSAADRGWTDTQYF
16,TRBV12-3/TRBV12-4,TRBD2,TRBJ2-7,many,TGTGCCAGCAGTTTAGATCCCACTAGCGGCCGGGACGAGCAGTACTTC,CASSLDPTSGRDEQYF
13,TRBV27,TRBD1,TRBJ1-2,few,TGTGCCAGCAGTCGTACAGGGGAAAGGAGCTACACCTTC,CASSRTGERSYTF
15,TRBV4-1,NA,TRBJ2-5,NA,TGCGCCAGCAGCCAGGGACCCAGGAACCAAGAGACCCAGTACTTC,CASSQGPRNQETQYF
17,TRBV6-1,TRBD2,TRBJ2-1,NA,TGTGCCAGCAGCCGCACCAAGACTAGCGGGTCGTACAATGAGCAGTTCTTC,CASSRTKTSGSYNEQFF
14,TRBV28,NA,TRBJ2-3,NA,TGTGCCAGCAGTTTCGCGGGAACACGGAATACGCAGTATTTT,CASSFAGTRNTQYF
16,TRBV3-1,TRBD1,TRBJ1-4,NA,TGTGCCAGCAGCCAGCGTGACAGGGGTTTTGGTGAAAAACTGTTTTTT,CASSQRDRGFGEKLFF
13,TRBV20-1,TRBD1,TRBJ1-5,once,TGCAGTGCTCCTCAGGGGGCAGATCAGCCCCAGCATTTT,CSAPQGADQPQHF
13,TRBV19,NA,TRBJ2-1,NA,TGTGCCAGTAGTATTGTGTTGAGAGGCGAGCAGTTCTTC,CASSIVLRGEQFF
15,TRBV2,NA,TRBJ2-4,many,TGTGCCAGCAGTGAACATTCGACCCGGAGAAACATTCAGTACTTC,CASSEHSTRRNIQYF
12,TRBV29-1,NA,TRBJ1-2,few,TGCAGCGTTGAAGGTAGATTCCATGACTACACCTTC,CSVEGRFHDYTF
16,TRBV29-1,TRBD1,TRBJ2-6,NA,TGCAGCGTTGGCACAGGGGAGAGGCTTGGGGCCAACGTCCTGACTTTC,CSVGTGERLGANVLTF
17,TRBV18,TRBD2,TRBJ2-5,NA,TGTGCCAGCTCACCACCGCGACTAGCGGGAGGGATAGAGACCCAGTACTTC,CASSPPRLAGGIETQYF
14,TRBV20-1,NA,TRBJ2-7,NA,TGCAGTGCTAGCTACCCGGGAGCCATCTACGAGCAGTACTTC,CSASYPGAIYEQYF
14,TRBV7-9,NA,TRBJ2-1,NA,TGTGCCAGCAGCTTAGGAACAGGTAGCACTGAGCAGTTCTTC,CASSLGTGSTEQFF
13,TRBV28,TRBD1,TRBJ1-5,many,TGTGCCAGTACGGACAGGTGGTATCAGCCCCAGCATTTT,CASTDRWYQPQHF
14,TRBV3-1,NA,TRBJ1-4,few,TGTGCCAGCAGCCAAGACGGACGAGGTGGAAAACTGTTTTTT,CASSQDGRGGKLFF
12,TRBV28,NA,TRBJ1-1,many,TGTGCCAGCAGCTCGGACACCGCTGAAGCTTTCTTT,CASSSDTAEAFF
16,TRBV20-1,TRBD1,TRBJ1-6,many,TGCAGTGCTAGAGATCTGGGACAGTTTCTAAATTCACCCCTCCACTTT,CSARDLGQFLNSPLHF
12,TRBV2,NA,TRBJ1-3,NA,TGTGCCAGCAGTGCTACTGGAAACACCATATATTTT,CASSATGNTIYF
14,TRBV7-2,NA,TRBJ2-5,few,TGTGCCAGCAGCTTCCCCCCCAACCAAGAGACCCAGTACTTC,CASSFPPNQETQYF
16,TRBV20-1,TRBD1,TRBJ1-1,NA,TGCAGTGCTGACATCCCGGGACAGGGGGTGAACACTGAAGCTTTCTTT,CSADIPGQGVNTEAFF
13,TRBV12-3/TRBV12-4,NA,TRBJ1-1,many,TGTGCCAGCAGTTTTGAAATGAACACTGAAGCTTTCTTT,CASSFEMNTEAFF
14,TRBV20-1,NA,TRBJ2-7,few,TGCAGTGCTCACGGTCCGCAGTGGGGTTTCGAGCAGTACTTC,CSAHGPQWGFEQYF
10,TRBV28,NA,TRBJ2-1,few,TGTGCCAGCAGTTGGAATGAGCAGTTCTTC,CASSWNEQFF
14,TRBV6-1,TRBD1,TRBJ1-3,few,TGTGCCAGCAGCACCAGGGGGACTGGAAACACCATATATTTT,CASSTRGTGNTIYF